Presented here are 30 T cell receptor beta chains from one specimen sequenced in a study of technical replicates of blood from a handful of donors. The repertoire was sequenced with immunoSEQ multiplex PCR; TCRdb's copy has only in-frame clones and lacks some. The sample lists about 85,000 clones; just under 95% were seen once. Material for sequencing was T cells isolated from PBMCs. The origin of the receptors is a human donor in good health.

The rearrangement uses TRBV7-2 and TRBJ2-2; 8 bases map to TRBD2. Trimming took 1 base from V and 2 from J; bases not matched to a gene: 6. CDR3 length: 17 amino acids. Germline CDR1 SGHTA, CDR2 FQGNSA. CDR3 nucleotide sequence: TGTGCCAGCAGCTTAGGAAAGCGGGGGAGAAACACCGGGGAGCTGTTTTTT. As protein: CASSLGKRGRNTGELFF.

This clone was seen only once. The J gene is TRBJ1-5, the V gene TRBV5-1; no firm D call. V dropped 0 bases and J dropped 0 bases, with 10 bases sitting between them. The CDR3 sequence is 16 residues long. Per germline, CDR1 SGHRS and CDR2 YFSETQ. The CDR3, as DNA: TGCGCCAGCAGCTTGGGAGATCGTTATAGCAATCAGCCCCAGCATTTT. As protein: CASSLGDRYSNQPQHF. Filled out from reference TRBV5-1 and TRBJ1-5, the complete variable domain reads KAGVTQTPRYLIKTRGQQVTLSCSPISGHRSVSWYQQTPGQGLQFLFEYFSETQRNKGNFPGRFSGRQFSNSRSEMNVSTLELGDSALYLCASSLGDRYSNQPQHFGDGTRLSIL.

Only one count was recorded for this clone. This sequence joins TRBV7-2 and TRBJ2-3, with 8 positions matching TRBD2. Looked up from germline, CDR1 is SGHTA and CDR2 is FQGNSA. The V segment lost 4 bases and the J segment 0 bases; nucleotides outside the gene matches: 0. The CDR3 loop spans 14 amino acids. The CDR3 DNA reads as TGTGCCAGCAGCTCTAGCGGGAGCACAGATACGCAGTATTTT. This encodes CASSSSGSTDTQYF.

This sequence joins TRBV5-6 and TRBJ2-1, with D perhaps matching TRBD2 (5 bases). Germline V gene data show CDR1 as SGHDT and CDR2 as YYEEEE. The CDR3 is made up of 13 amino acids. V was cut by 6 bases and J by 8 bases, with 15 bases left in between. CDR3 sequence: CASIGVSNYEQFF. The DNA of the CDR3 is TGTGCCAGCATCGGGGTATCTAACTATGAGCAGTTCTTC.

V usage is TRBV10-3 and J usage is TRBJ1-2, with a weak D call TRBD1 (5 bases). The CDR3 has 14 amino acids. V lost 8 bases and J 5 bases, leaving 18 bases between the germline ends. In germline, CDR1 is ENHRY, CDR2 SYGVKD. Here the CDR3 DNA reads TGTGCCATCTTAGCAGGGACTTGGGGTTATGGCTACACCTTC. This encodes CAILAGTWGYGYTF.

The rearrangement joins TRBV10-3 to TRBJ2-1; a possible D gene is TRBD2 (5 bases). The CDR3 runs 13 residues. CDR1 and CDR2 from the germline V gene are ENHRY and SYGVKD. V gave up 2 bases and J gave up 9 bases, with 11 bases separating them. For the CDR3, the DNA is TGTGCCATCAGTGAGAACCGAGGAGGTGAGCAGTTCTTC. Protein sequence: CAISENRGGEQFF.

The chain has TRBV18 and TRBJ1-2, with 7 positions matching TRBD1. V lost 6 bases, J lost 7 bases, and 8 bases stayed unmatched. CDR1 and CDR2 from the germline V gene are KGHSH and LQKENI. The CDR3 has 13 amino acids. The CDR3 coding sequence is TGTGCCAGCTCGCCCGACAGGGAGCGTGGCTACACCTTC. It yields the protein CASSPDRERGYTF.

The rearrangement links TRBV7-3 to TRBJ2-7; 7 bases line up with TRBD2. J was trimmed by 2 bases and V by 5 bases; bases with no gene match: 6. Germline values: CDR1 SGHTA, CDR2 FQGTGA. The CDR3 totals 14 residues. CDR3 nucleotides: TGTGCCAGCAGCCCGGGGGGAGGCACCTACGAGCAGTACTTC. Translating gives CASSPGGGTYEQYF. Filled out from reference TRBV7-3 and TRBJ2-7, the complete variable domain reads GAGVSQTPSNKVTEKGKYVELRCDPISGHTALYWYRQSLGQGPEFLIYFQGTGAADDSGLPNDRFFAVRPEGSVSTLKIQRTERGDSAVYLCASSPGGGTYEQYFGPGTRLTVT.

The chain couples TRBV14 to TRBJ2-7; possibly TRBD2 for D (6 bases). The V and J ends lost 6 bases and 1 base respectively, with 19 bases between them. CDR3 length: 16 residues. CDR1 is SGHDN, CDR2 FVKESK, per germline. The CDR3 DNA reads TGTGCCAGCAGTCAACCAGTCCGGGACTCGTCCTACGAGCAGTACTTC. Residues: CASSQPVRDSSYEQYF.

The V gene is TRBV6-1, the J gene TRBJ1-4; no definite D call. Germline CDR1 is MNHNS and CDR2 is SASEGT. V lost 7 bases and J lost 4, with 10 bases in between. The CDR3 is 13 amino acids. In nucleotides, the CDR3 is TGTGCCAGCACTGGTTACATTAATGAAAAACTGTTTTTT. Encoded protein: CASTGYINEKLFF.

This clone was detected only once. The chain recombines TRBV29-1 with TRBJ2-1; weak D call: TRBD1 (6 bases). CDR3 size: 12 residues. V was clipped by 6 bases and J by 2 bases, with 8 bases between them. Germline loops: CDR1 SQVTM, CDR2 ANQGSEA. The CDR3 DNA is TGCAGCGTCGAGGGGGCCTACAATGAGCAGTTCTTC. Translation: CSVEGAYNEQFF.

The rearrangement joins TRBV5-1 to TRBJ1-1; D remains unclear. The CDR3 has 14 residues. With 0 bases removed from V and 4 bases from J, the gap between germline ends came to 10 bases. CDR1 and CDR2 (germline): SGHRS, YFSETQ. Here the CDR3 DNA reads TGCGCCAGCAGCTTGGTCGGAGCCTCCACTGAAGCTTTCTTT. Amino acid sequence: CASSLVGASTEAFF.

The rearrangement joins TRBV5-4 to TRBJ2-3; TRBD2 aligns across 8 bases. The CDR3 length is 14 residues. With 5 bases clipped from V and 4 bases from J, the junction kept 6 bases outside the gene matches. CDR1 is SGHNT, CDR2 YYREEE, per germline (reference sequence). The CDR3 coding sequence is TGTGCCAGCAGTCCCGGGGGGGCCGCAGATACGCAGTATTTT. This gives the protein CASSPGGAADTQYF.

The chain links TRBV9 to TRBJ1-2; 11 positions match TRBD1. The germline gives CDR1 SGDLS, CDR2 YYNGEE. The CDR3 has 17 amino acids. With 2 bases clipped from V and 1 base from J, the junction kept 7 bases outside the gene matches. The CDR3 sequence is CASSVRDRGTVNYGYTF. The CDR3 DNA sequence: TGTGCCAGCAGCGTCCGGGACAGGGGGACCGTTAACTATGGCTACACCTTC.

V and J are TRBV4-1 and TRBJ2-5; 9 bases agree with TRBD1. The length of the CDR3 is 15 residues. CDR1 MGHRA and CDR2 YSYEKL come from the germline V gene. V trimming: 2 bases; J trimming: 5 bases; junction bases outside the gene matches: 6. CDR3 bases: TGCGCCAGCAGCCAACCGGGACAGGGCTGGGAGACCCAGTACTTC. Protein: CASSQPGQGWETQYF.

The CDR3 protein is CASSLGRGSYNSPLHF. CDR3 coding DNA: TGTGCCAGCAGTTTAGGGAGAGGCTCCTATAATTCACCCCTCCACTTT. J is TRBJ1-6 and V is TRBV28, with D unclear. The CDR3 totals 16 residues. V was pared by 2 bases and J by 0 bases, with 8 bases between. CDR1 and CDR2 from the germline V gene are MDHEN and SYDVKM.

The chain joins TRBV28 to TRBJ2-7; TRBD2 matches 10 bases. Germline CDR1 reads MDHEN; CDR2 reads SYDVKM. V trimming: 8 bases; J trimming: 6 bases; junction bases outside the gene matches: 7. The CDR3 sequence is 13 residues long. The CDR3 protein is CASGAGGPGEQYF. The CDR3 DNA reads TGTGCCAGCGGAGCGGGAGGGCCAGGCGAGCAGTACTTC.

The genes are TRBV28 and TRBJ2-7; a possible D gene is TRBD2 (6 bases). Trimming removed 2 bases at V and 4 bases at J, with 12 bases between. The CDR3 sequence is 14 residues long. CDR1 is MDHEN and CDR2 is SYDVKM in the germline V gene. CDR3 bases: TGTGCCAGCAGTTTAGGGCTAGCGAATTACGAGCAGTACTTC. The encoded protein is CASSLGLANYEQYF.

About this clone: At one end, the junction sequence differs from germline, possibly due to a read error. The chain recombines TRBV7-7 with TRBJ2-5; weak D call: TRBD1 (6 bases). The CDR3 runs to 14 residues. Germline assignment: CDR1 SSHAT and CDR2 FNYEAQ (reference sequence). CDR3 in DNA: TGTGCTAGCAGCAAATACAGGGTCGGGGAGACCCAGTACTTC. Its protein product is CASSKYRVGETQYF.

The J gene is TRBJ2-5, the V gene TRBV2; 9 bases are shared with TRBD2. After removal of 8 bases from V and 3 bases from J, the junction contained 7 bases not matched to a gene. The CDR3 is 14 residues long. CDR1 is SNHLY and CDR2 is FYNNEI in the germline V gene. The chain's CDR3 is CASSLQRGEETQYF. Here the CDR3 DNA reads TGTGCCAGCTCCCTACAGCGGGGGGAAGAGACCCAGTACTTC.

The count of this clone is one. V usage is TRBV25-1 and J usage is TRBJ1-5, with 7 bases that match TRBD1. Germline CDR1 is MGHDK and CDR2 is SYGVNS. V trimming: 4 bases; J trimming: 5 bases; junction bases outside the gene matches: 8. The CDR3 is made up of 15 amino acids. The CDR3 DNA sequence: TGTGCCAGCAGTGCTCCAGGGGGGAGCGATCAGCCCCAGCATTTT. Protein sequence: CASSAPGGSDQPQHF. Combining the CDR3 with reference TRBV25-1 and TRBJ1-5 gives the whole variable domain EADIYQTPRYLVIGTGKKITLECSQTMGHDKMYWYQQDPGMELHLIHYSYGVNSTEKGDLSSESTVSRIRTEHFPLTLESARPSHTSQYLCASSAPGGSDQPQHFGDGTRLSIL.

This clone was detected only once. The chain couples TRBV5-1 to TRBJ1-2; weak D call: TRBD1 (6 bases). Trimming left V 3 bases short and J 4 bases short, with 10 bases between. The CDR3 is 13 residues long. Looked up from germline, CDR1 is SGHRS and CDR2 is YFSETQ. The CDR3, as DNA: TGCGCCAGCAGCTCCCAGGGGAGCTATGGCTACACCTTC. This translates into CASSSQGSYGYTF.

This rearrangement joins TRBV11-2 to TRBJ1-1; D gene unclear. Germline CDR1 is SGHAT and CDR2 is FQNNGV. The V end was cut by 2 bases, the J end by 7 bases, with 11 bases between. The CDR3 has 13 residues. CDR3 sequence: CASSLSVSVEAFF. DNA for the CDR3: TGTGCCAGCAGCTTAAGTGTGTCAGTTGAAGCTTTCTTT.

The chain recombines TRBV6-5 with TRBJ2-5; D perhaps matches TRBD1 (6 bases). Trimming took 4 bases from V and 3 from J, leaving 12 bases between them. Germline V CDR1 and CDR2: MNHEY, SVGAGI. The CDR3 runs to 14 residues. This chain's CDR3 is CASSFGGGEETQYF. The CDR3 coding sequence is TGTGCCAGCAGTTTTGGGGGCGGTGAAGAGACCCAGTACTTC.

V gene TRBV10-2 combines with J gene TRBJ1-2; D unclear. Per germline, CDR1 WSHSY and CDR2 SAAADI. Trimming stripped 9 bases from V and 4 bases from J, with 9 bases between. The length of the CDR3 is 11 residues. The CDR3 region has the DNA TGCGCCAGTAGAAACAGCTATGGCTACACCTTC. This gives the protein CASRNSYGYTF.

The chain employs TRBV21-1 and TRBJ2-3; TRBD2, the table's D call, was not compared with the DNA. TRBV21-1 is a documented pseudogene. There are 20 residues in the CDR3. CDR3 in amino acids: CASSKEGGLAGADISDTQYF. The CDR3 DNA follows: TGTGCCAGCAGCAAAGAAGGCGGGCTAGCGGGAGCGGACATATCAGATACGCAGTATTTT.

The V call is TRBV5-1, the J call TRBJ1-6, with 7 nucleotides matching TRBD1. Per the germline V gene, CDR1 is SGHRS and CDR2 is YFSETQ. Trimming took 0 bases from V and 6 from J; bases not matched to a gene: 0. The CDR3 loop spans 14 amino acids. The CDR3 spells CASSLEGANSPLHF. The CDR3 nucleotides read TGCGCCAGCAGCTTGGAGGGGGCTAATTCACCCCTCCACTTT.

This chain joins TRBV27 and TRBJ2-5; D is unclear. CDR1 MNHEY and CDR2 SMNVEV come from the germline V gene (reference sequence). CDR3 length equals 16 residues. Trimming took off 2 bases at V and 5 bases at J, with 18 bases between the two ends. Here the CDR3 reads CASSLSVGAQRETQYF. Written as DNA, the CDR3 is TGTGCCAGCAGTTTAAGTGTAGGAGCGCAAAGGGAGACCCAGTACTTC.

This chain connects TRBV4-1 to TRBJ2-2, with 8 bases identical to TRBD1. CDR3 length: 20 residues. CDR1 MGHRA and CDR2 YSYEKL come from the germline V gene. V shed 1 base, J shed 1 base, and the junction held 14 bases outside the gene matches. The CDR3 loop reads CASSQGRIAGGIGNTGELFF. In DNA form, the CDR3 reads TGCGCCAGCAGCCAAGGTCGGATAGCAGGGGGCATAGGGAACACCGGGGAGCTGTTTTTT.

The chain employs TRBV5-4 and TRBJ1-3; TRBD1 matches 8 bases. In germline, CDR1 is SGHNT, CDR2 YYREEE (reference sequence). This CDR3 has 15 amino acids. V was clipped by 2 bases and J by 7 bases; unmatched bases: 8. The CDR3 nucleotides read TGTGCCAGCAGCTTCGCAGGGGGCGCCCAGAACACCATATATTTT. It encodes CASSFAGGAQNTIYF. Variable domain in full (rest from reference TRBV5-4 and TRBJ1-3): ETGVTQSPTHLIKTRGQQVTLRCSSQSGHNTVSWYQQALGQGPQFIFQYYREEENGRGNFPPRFSGLQFPNYSSELNVNALELDDSALYLCASSFAGGAQNTIYFGEGSWLTVV.